This T cell receptor beta chain was sequenced in a study of T cell responses to AZD1222 COVID-19 vaccine. Looked up from germline, CDR1 is MNHEY and CDR2 is SVGAGI. V lost 5 bases, J lost 4 bases, and 11 bases lay in between. CDR3 length: 14 amino acids. Libraries were prepared by immunoSEQ multiplex PCR; TCRdb keeps only in-frame clonotypes and omits some of them. The sample records 150,000 to 200,000 clones, 88% being singletons. As for this clone: Its antigen is unidentified.

Study conclusions and caveats: Only six AZD1222 recipients tested seropositive at baseline. White British people made up most donors, females outnumbered males, and clonal diversity was possibly underestimated. It was only after the peak T cell response that any repertoires were sampled. The span of vaccine-associated CD4 TCRs extended across spike, with dominance at 160-218 and 743-854.

The sequence was obtained from an adult who received the AZD1222 COVID-19 vaccine. This material consisted of peripheral blood, taken 28 days after the second AZD1222 dose. The gene calls are TRBV6-5 and TRBJ2-2; D is undetermined. The CDR3 is CASSPAYATGELFF. The CDR3 nucleotides read TGTGCCAGCAGTCCCGCGTACGCCACCGGGGAGCTGTTTTTT.